These T cell receptor beta chains were read from a single sample in a study of T cells after yellow fever vaccination. TCRdb used MiXCR to reprocess the 5' RACE reads, holding one entry per CDR3 protein. The sample carries 100,000 to 150,000 distinct CDR3 sequences, about 7% recorded once. The sequences come from CD4+ T cells sorted from PBMCs, collected around 45 days after the first yellow fever vaccination. All receptors come from a young man who received the YFV17D yellow fever vaccine. The CDR3 runs from the conserved cysteine through the conserved F or W. A D gene is named only where the DNA matches it firmly. Only some rows state a clone size, as once, few, many or a class for expanded clones.

v_call,clone_size,j_call,d_call,cdr3_aa,cdr3_nt
TRBV12-3/TRBV12-4,many,TRBJ2-5,TRBD1,CASSSQGPQETQYF,TGTGCCAGCAGTTCACAGGGGCCCCAAGAGACCCAGTACTTC
TRBV20-1,many,TRBJ1-2,-,CSARDQRDYGYTF,TGCAGTGCTAGAGATCAGCGGGACTATGGCTACACCTTC
TRBV7-3,many,TRBJ2-3,-,CASSFGGTDTQYF,TGCGCCAGCAGCTTTGGGGGCACAGATACGCAGTATTTT
TRBV7-2,many,TRBJ1-3,-,CASGRDYSGNTIYF,TGTGCCAGCGGCCGGGACTACTCTGGAAACACCATATATTTT
TRBV4-1,many,TRBJ1-5,-,CASSHVGDRDQPQHF,TGCGCCAGCAGCCACGTTGGGGACCGAGATCAGCCCCAGCATTTT
TRBV4-2,many,TRBJ1-2,-,CASSPGIYGYTF,TGTGCCAGCAGCCCAGGGATCTATGGCTACACCTTC
TRBV27,many,TRBJ2-7,-,CASKSGDSKQYF,TGTGCCAGCAAATCAGGGGACTCTAAGCAGTACTTC
TRBV12-3/TRBV12-4,many,TRBJ1-1,-,CASSLFGGPTEAFF,TGTGCCAGCAGTTTATTTGGGGGGCCCACTGAAGCTTTCTTT
TRBV20-1,-,TRBJ1-4,-,CSASGSSEKLFF,TGCAGTGCTAGCGGCAGTAGTGAAAAACTGTTTTTT
TRBV30,few,TRBJ1-1,-,CAWSVGAWGEAFF,TGTGCCTGGAGTGTCGGGGCGTGGGGGGAAGCTTTCTTT
TRBV27,many,TRBJ2-5,TRBD1,CASSPAGGSQQETQYF,TGTGCCAGCAGTCCCGCAGGGGGCTCTCAACAAGAGACCCAGTACTTC
TRBV4-3,many,TRBJ2-2,TRBD2,CASSQEPSGAANTGELFF,TGCGCCAGCAGCCAAGAACCTAGCGGGGCTGCGAACACCGGGGAGCTGTTTTTT
TRBV14,many,TRBJ2-5,-,CASSQRQVPETQYF,TGTGCCAGCAGCCAGAGACAGGTTCCGGAGACCCAGTACTTC
TRBV7-9,many,TRBJ1-1,-,CASSPGGGGDTEAFF,TGTGCCAGCAGCCCGGGTGGAGGGGGGGACACTGAAGCTTTCTTT
TRBV5-1,few,TRBJ1-2,TRBD1,CASSTGQGARGYTF,TGCGCCAGCAGCACAGGACAGGGGGCGCGCGGCTACACCTTC
TRBV6-5,many,TRBJ1-4,-,CASSYSGQGSEKLFF,TGTGCCAGCAGTTACTCGGGCCAGGGGAGTGAAAAACTGTTTTTT
TRBV4-2,many,TRBJ2-4,TRBD2,CASSQGKVAGEGIQYF,TGTGCCAGCAGCCAAGGAAAAGTAGCGGGGGAAGGTATTCAGTACTTC
TRBV6-1,many,TRBJ2-3,TRBD2,CASRTSADTDTQYF,TGTGCCAGCAGGACTAGCGCCGACACAGATACGCAGTATTTT
TRBV6-1,many,TRBJ2-1,-,CASSGQNWDPQFF,TGTGCCAGCAGTGGCCAAAACTGGGACCCCCAGTTCTTC
TRBV7-9,many,TRBJ1-1,-,CASTQSGSREAFF,TGTGCCAGCACCCAGTCGGGGAGCCGGGAAGCTTTCTTT
TRBV29-1,many,TRBJ1-3,-,CSVFGRAGNTIYF,TGCAGCGTTTTCGGGAGGGCTGGAAACACCATATATTTT
TRBV4-3,many,TRBJ2-3,-,CASSQGLPVTDTQYF,TGCGCCAGCAGCCAAGGACTACCGGTCACAGATACGCAGTATTTT
TRBV20-1,many,TRBJ2-7,-,CSARLTEQYF,TGCAGTGCCCGGCTTACTGAGCAGTACTTC
TRBV11-2,many,TRBJ2-3,TRBD2,CASSRHLAGGRARADTQYF,TGTGCCAGCAGCCGACATCTAGCGGGGGGACGCGCCCGTGCAGATACGCAGTATTTT
TRBV19,-,TRBJ2-4,TRBD2,CASSMGEGRDIQYF,TGTGCCAGTAGTATGGGTGAAGGGAGGGACATTCAGTACTTC
TRBV5-1,many,TRBJ2-2,TRBD2,CASSPRLATGELFF,TGCGCCAGCAGCCCGAGACTAGCGACCGGGGAGCTGTTTTTT
TRBV20-1,many,TRBJ2-5,-,CSARVSGGETQYF,TGCAGTGCTAGAGTATCAGGTGGAGAGACCCAGTACTTC
TRBV18,many,TRBJ1-1,-,CASSPPLGGTTTEAFF,TGTGCCAGCTCACCACCGCTAGGGGGGACTACCACTGAAGCTTTCTTT
TRBV29-1,few,TRBJ1-2,-,CSVEDPPGTNYGYTF,TGCAGCGTTGAAGATCCCCCAGGGACTAACTATGGCTACACCTTC
TRBV12-3/TRBV12-4,-,TRBJ1-1,-,CASRAMNTEAFF,TGTGCCAGCAGGGCCATGAACACTGAAGCTTTCTTT
TRBV7-2,many,TRBJ2-7,-,CASSFTDSYEQYF,TGTGCCAGCAGCTTTACAGACTCTTACGAGCAGTACTTC
TRBV20-1,many,TRBJ2-3,-,CSATYDVAAQYF,TGCAGTGCTACCTATGACGTTGCAGCGCAGTATTTT
TRBV7-2,-,TRBJ1-5,-,CASSSSLAGSNQPQHF,TGTGCCAGCAGCTCCTCCTTGGCAGGCAGCAATCAGCCCCAGCATTTT
TRBV10-3,many,TRBJ2-1,TRBD2,CAITPTSGNNEQFF,TGTGCCATCACTCCGACTAGCGGGAACAATGAGCAGTTCTTC
TRBV7-2,many,TRBJ2-5,TRBD1,CASSLRTGRGETQYF,TGTGCCAGCAGCCTACGGACAGGAAGAGGAGAGACCCAGTACTTC
TRBV5-1,many,TRBJ2-5,-,CASSLEGLRQTQYF,TGCGCCAGCAGCTTGGAGGGACTCCGGCAGACCCAGTACTTC
TRBV29-1,many,TRBJ1-1,-,CSVDDQAKAEAFF,TGCAGCGTTGACGACCAAGCTAAAGCTGAAGCTTTCTTT
TRBV5-6,many,TRBJ2-3,TRBD1,CASSPEQGTDTQYF,TGTGCCAGCAGCCCCGAACAGGGGACAGATACGCAGTATTTT
TRBV7-2,many,TRBJ2-3,-,CASSWATDTQYF,TGTGCCAGCAGTTGGGCTACAGATACGCAGTATTTT
TRBV7-3,few,TRBJ1-4,TRBD1,CASSPDRGKKLFF,TGTGCCAGCAGCCCCGACAGGGGGAAAAAACTGTTTTTT
TRBV12-3/TRBV12-4,many,TRBJ2-2,TRBD1,CASQRPGTGNTGELFF,TGTGCCAGCCAGCGTCCCGGGACAGGGAACACCGGGGAGCTGTTTTTT
TRBV12-3/TRBV12-4,many,TRBJ2-5,-,CASSLSGETQYF,TGTGCCAGCAGCTTATCTGGCGAGACCCAGTACTTC
TRBV10-3,many,TRBJ1-1,-,CAIRWDMSTEAFF,TGTGCCATCAGGTGGGACATGTCCACTGAAGCTTTCTTT
TRBV4-2,many,TRBJ2-2,-,CASSLYDSTGELFF,TGTGCCAGCAGCCTTTATGACAGTACCGGGGAGCTGTTTTTT
TRBV18,many,TRBJ2-6,TRBD2,CASSPRSLAGATGGANVLTF,TGTGCCAGCTCACCACGGTCACTAGCGGGGGCGACAGGTGGGGCCAACGTCCTGACTTTC
TRBV12-3/TRBV12-4,many,TRBJ1-6,-,CASSPQTVSPLHF,TGTGCCAGCAGCCCCCAGACAGTTTCACCCCTCCACTTT
TRBV4-1,many,TRBJ2-3,-,CASSQESTLLTDTQYF,TGCGCCAGCAGCCAAGAGTCGACACTCTTAACAGATACGCAGTATTTT
TRBV19,few,TRBJ1-5,TRBD1,CASFSGQGVPQPQHF,TGTGCCAGTTTTTCGGGACAGGGAGTCCCCCAGCCCCAGCATTTT
TRBV28,many,TRBJ1-1,-,CASSLYTGRYTEAFF,TGTGCCAGCAGCCTATACACGGGACGGTATACTGAAGCTTTCTTT
TRBV5-1,-,TRBJ2-2,-,CVSSSRQTNTGELFF,TGCGTCAGCAGCTCGCGACAGACGAACACCGGGGAGCTGTTTTTT
TRBV5-1,many,TRBJ2-1,-,CASRRAGNEGYNEQFF,TGCGCCAGCCGCCGGGCGGGGAACGAGGGCTACAATGAGCAGTTCTTC
TRBV15,many,TRBJ1-1,-,CATSRDVQGPEAFF,TGTGCCACCAGCAGAGATGTACAGGGCCCTGAAGCTTTCTTT
TRBV11-2,many,TRBJ2-2,TRBD2,CASSFIAGGPGGELFF,TGTGCCAGCAGCTTCATAGCGGGGGGCCCTGGAGGGGAGCTGTTTTTT
TRBV7-2,-,TRBJ1-6,-,CALGAGRDSPLHF,TGTGCCCTGGGGGCAGGGCGGGATTCACCCCTCCACTTT
TRBV18,few,TRBJ1-3,-,CASSPVLDGHSGNTIYF,TGTGCCAGCTCACCAGTATTGGACGGGCACTCTGGAAACACCATATATTTT
TRBV7-2,-,TRBJ2-2,-,CASSLVRIAFSTGELFF,TGTGCCAGCAGCTTAGTCCGGATAGCGTTCAGCACCGGGGAGCTGTTTTTT
TRBV5-4,-,TRBJ2-5,-,CASSLGQHQETQYF,TGTGCCAGCAGCTTGGGACAGCACCAAGAGACCCAGTACTTC
TRBV21-1,many,TRBJ2-7,-,CASSKGQGHEQYF,TGTGCCAGCAGCAAAGGGCAGGGCCACGAGCAGTACTTC
TRBV7-2,many,TRBJ1-6,-,CASSISTGPSPLHF,TGTGCCAGCAGCATATCGACGGGGCCTTCACCCCTCCACTTT